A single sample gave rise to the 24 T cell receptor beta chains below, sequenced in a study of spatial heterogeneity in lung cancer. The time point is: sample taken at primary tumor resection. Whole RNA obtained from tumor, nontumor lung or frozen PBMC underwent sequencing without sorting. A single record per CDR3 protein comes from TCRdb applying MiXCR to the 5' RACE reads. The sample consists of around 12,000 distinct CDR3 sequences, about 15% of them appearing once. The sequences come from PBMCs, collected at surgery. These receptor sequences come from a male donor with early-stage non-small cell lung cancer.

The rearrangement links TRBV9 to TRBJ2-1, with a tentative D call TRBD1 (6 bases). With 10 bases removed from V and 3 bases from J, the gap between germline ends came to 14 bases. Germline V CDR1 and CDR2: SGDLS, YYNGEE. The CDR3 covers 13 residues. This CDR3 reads CASGTTSYNEQFF. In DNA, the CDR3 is TGTGCCTCCGGGACAACAAGCTACAATGAGCAGTTCTTC.

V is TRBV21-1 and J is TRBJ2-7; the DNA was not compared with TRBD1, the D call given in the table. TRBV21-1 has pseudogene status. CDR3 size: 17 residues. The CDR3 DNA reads TGTGCCAGCAGCAAAGCGCTCTCGCCGTCGAGGGGGAACGAGCAGTACTTC. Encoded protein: CASSKALSPSRGNEQYF.

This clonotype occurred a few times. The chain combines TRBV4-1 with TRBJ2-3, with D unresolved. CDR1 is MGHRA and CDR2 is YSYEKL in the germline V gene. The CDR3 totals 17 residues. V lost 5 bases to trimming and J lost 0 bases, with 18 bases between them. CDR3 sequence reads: CASSARAQDTSTDTQYF. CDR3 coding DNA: TGCGCCAGCAGCGCTCGTGCCCAGGATACTAGCACAGATACGCAGTATTTT.

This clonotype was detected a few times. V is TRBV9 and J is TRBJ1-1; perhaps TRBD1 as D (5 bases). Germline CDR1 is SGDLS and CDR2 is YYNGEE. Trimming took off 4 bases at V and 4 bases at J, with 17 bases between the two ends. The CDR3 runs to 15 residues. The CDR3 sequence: CASSSPVAGGTEAFF. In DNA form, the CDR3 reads TGTGCCAGCAGCTCCCCCGTCGCGGGGGGCACTGAAGCTTTCTTT.

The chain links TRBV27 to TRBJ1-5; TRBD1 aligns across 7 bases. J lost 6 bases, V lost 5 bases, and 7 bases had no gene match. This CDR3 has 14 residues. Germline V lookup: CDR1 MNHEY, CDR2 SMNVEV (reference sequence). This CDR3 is CASSPTGEVQPQHF. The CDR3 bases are TGTGCCAGCAGTCCTACAGGGGAGGTTCAGCCCCAGCATTTT.

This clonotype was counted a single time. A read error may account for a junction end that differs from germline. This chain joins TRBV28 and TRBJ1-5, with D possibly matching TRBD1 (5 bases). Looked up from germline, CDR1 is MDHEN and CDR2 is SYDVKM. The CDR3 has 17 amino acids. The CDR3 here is CVSSPYSTEFSNQPQHF. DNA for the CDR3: TGTGTCAGCAGTCCGTATTCGACAGAGTTCAGCAATCAGCCCCAGCATTTT.

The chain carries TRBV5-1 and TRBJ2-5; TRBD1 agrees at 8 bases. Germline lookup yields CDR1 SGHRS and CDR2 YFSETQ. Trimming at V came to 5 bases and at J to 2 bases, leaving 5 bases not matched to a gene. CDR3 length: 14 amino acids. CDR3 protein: CASRTTGGQETQYF. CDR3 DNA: TGCGCCAGCAGAACAACAGGGGGGCAAGAGACCCAGTACTTC. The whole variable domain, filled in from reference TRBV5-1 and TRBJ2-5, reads KAGVTQTPRYLIKTRGQQVTLSCSPISGHRSVSWYQQTPGQGLQFLFEYFSETQRNKGNFPGRFSGRQFSNSRSEMNVSTLELGDSALYLCASRTTGGQETQYFGPGTRLLVL.

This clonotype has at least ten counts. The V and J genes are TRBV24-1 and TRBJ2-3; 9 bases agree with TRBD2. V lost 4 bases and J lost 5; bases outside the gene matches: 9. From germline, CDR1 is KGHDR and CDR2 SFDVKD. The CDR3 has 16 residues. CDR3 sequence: CATSDSSSGVRDTQYF. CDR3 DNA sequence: TGTGCCACCAGTGACTCGTCTAGCGGGGTTCGAGATACGCAGTATTTT.

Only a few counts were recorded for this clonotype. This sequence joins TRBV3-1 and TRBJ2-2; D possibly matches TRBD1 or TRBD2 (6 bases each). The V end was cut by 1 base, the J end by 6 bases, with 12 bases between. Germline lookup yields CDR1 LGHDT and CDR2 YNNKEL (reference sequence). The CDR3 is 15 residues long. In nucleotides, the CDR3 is TGTGCCAGCAGCCAAGTGGTGGAGGGGGCCGGGGAGCTGTTTTTT. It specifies CASSQVVEGAGELFF.

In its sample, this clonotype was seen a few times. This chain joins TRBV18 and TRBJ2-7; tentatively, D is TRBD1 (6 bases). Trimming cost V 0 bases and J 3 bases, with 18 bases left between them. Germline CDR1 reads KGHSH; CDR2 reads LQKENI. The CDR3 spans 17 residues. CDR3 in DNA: TGTGCCAGCTCACCACCAAACCCGGGACAAACTATCTACGAGCAGTACTTC. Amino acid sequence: CASSPPNPGQTIYEQYF.

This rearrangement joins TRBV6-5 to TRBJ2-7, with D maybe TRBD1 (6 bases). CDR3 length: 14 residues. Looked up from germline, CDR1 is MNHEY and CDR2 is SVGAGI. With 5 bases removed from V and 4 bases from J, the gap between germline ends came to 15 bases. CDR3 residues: CASSRWPGVYEQYF. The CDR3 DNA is TGTGCCAGCAGTCGTTGGCCAGGGGTGTACGAGCAGTACTTC.

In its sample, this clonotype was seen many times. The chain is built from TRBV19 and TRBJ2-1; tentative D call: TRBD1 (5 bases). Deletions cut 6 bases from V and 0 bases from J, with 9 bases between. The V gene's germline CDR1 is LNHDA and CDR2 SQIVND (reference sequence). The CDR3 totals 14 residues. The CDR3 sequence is CASSRADSYNEQFF. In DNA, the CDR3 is TGTGCCAGTAGCAGGGCTGACTCCTACAATGAGCAGTTCTTC.

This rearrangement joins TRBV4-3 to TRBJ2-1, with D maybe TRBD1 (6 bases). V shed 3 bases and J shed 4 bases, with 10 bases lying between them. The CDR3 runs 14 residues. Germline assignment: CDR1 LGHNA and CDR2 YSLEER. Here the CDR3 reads CASSQGANYNEQFF. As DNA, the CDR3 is TGCGCCAGCAGCCAGGGGGCGAATTACAATGAGCAGTTCTTC.

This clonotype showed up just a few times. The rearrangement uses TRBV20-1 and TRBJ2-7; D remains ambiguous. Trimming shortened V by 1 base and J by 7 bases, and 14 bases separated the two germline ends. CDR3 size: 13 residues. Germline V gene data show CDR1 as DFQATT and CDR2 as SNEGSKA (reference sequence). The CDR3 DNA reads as TGCAGTGCTAGAGTAATAGCAGTGCGGGAGCAGTACTTC. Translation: CSARVIAVREQYF.

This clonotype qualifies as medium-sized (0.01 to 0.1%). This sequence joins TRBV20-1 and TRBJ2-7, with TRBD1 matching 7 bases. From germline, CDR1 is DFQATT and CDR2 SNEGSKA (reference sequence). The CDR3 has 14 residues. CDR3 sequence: CSPRGTGTTYEQYF. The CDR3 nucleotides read TGCAGCCCCAGGGGGACGGGAACCACCTACGAGCAGTACTTC.

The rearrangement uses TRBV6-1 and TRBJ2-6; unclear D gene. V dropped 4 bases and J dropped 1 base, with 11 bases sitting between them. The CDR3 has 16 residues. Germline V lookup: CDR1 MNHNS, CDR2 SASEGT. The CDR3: CASSVNSLSGANVLTF. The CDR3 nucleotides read TGTGCCAGCAGTGTAAACAGCCTTTCTGGGGCCAACGTCCTGACTTTC.

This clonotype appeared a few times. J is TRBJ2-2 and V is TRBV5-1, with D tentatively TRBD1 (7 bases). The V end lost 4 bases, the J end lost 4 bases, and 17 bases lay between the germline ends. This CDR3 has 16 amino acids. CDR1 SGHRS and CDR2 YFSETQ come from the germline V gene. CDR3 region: CASSLRQGGSTGELFF. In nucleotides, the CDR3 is TGCGCCAGCAGCCTAAGACAGGGAGGTAGCACCGGGGAGCTGTTTTTT.

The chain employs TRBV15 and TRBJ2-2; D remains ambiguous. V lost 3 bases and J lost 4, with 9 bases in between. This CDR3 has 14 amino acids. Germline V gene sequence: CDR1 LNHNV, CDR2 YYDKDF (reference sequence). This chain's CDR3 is CATSSRQSTGELFF. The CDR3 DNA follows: TGTGCCACCAGCAGTCGGCAGTCCACCGGGGAGCTGTTTTTT.

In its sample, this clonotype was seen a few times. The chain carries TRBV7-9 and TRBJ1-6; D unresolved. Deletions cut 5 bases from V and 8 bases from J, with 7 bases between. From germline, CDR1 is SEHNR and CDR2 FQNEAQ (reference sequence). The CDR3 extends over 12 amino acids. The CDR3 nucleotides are TGTGCCAGCAGCAATACGTATTCACCCCTCCACTTT. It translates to CASSNTYSPLHF.

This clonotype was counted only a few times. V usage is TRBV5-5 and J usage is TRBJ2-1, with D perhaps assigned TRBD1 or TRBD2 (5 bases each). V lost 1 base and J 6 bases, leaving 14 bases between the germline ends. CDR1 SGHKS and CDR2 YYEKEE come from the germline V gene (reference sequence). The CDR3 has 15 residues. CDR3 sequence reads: CASSLSWGSVNEQFF. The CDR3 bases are TGTGCCAGCAGCTTGAGTTGGGGGTCGGTCAATGAGCAGTTCTTC.

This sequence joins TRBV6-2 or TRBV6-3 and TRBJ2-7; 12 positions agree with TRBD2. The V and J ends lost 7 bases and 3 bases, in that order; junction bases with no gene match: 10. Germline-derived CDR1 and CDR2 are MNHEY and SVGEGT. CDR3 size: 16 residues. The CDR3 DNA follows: TGTGCCAGCAATTCGGGACTAGCGGGTGAATTCTACGAGCAGTACTTC. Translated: CASNSGLAGEFYEQYF.

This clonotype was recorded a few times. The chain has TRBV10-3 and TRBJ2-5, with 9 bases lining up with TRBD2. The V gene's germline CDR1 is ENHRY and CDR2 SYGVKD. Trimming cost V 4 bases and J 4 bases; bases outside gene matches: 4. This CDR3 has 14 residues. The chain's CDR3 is CAISAAGGSETQYF. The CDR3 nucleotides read TGTGCCATCAGTGCAGCGGGGGGCTCAGAGACCCAGTACTTC.

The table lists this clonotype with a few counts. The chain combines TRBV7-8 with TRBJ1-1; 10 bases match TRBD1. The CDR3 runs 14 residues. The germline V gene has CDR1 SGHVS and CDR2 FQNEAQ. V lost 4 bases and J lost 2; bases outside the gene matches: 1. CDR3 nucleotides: TGTGCCAGCAGCTGGGACAGGGGCAACACTGAAGCTTTCTTT. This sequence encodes CASSWDRGNTEAFF.

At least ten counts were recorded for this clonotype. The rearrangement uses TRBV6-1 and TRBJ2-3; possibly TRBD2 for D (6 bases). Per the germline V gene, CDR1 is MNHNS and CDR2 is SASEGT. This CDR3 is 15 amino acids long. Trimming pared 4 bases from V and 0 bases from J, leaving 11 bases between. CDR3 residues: CASSGRGPSTDTQYF. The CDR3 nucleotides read TGTGCCAGCAGTGGGAGGGGTCCTAGCACAGATACGCAGTATTTT.